The next 8 T cell receptor beta chains were all read from a single sample in a study of blood T cell repertoires in COVID-19. Measured with immunoSEQ multiplex PCR; TCRdb has only the in-frame clones, and not every one. The table shows about 220,000 clones, with around 82% occurring only once. Sequencing was performed on peripheral blood. The receptor source for this set is a woman between 65 and 79 years old with acute or convalescent COVID-19.

The rearrangement joins TRBV27 to TRBJ2-5; 13 bases agree with TRBD2. The CDR3 covers 16 residues. The V segment lost 5 bases and the J segment 7 bases; nucleotides outside the gene matches: 10. Germline values: CDR1 MNHEY, CDR2 SMNVEV (reference sequence). The CDR3 loop is CASSPPGLAGARTQYF. The CDR3 nucleotides read TGTGCCAGCAGTCCCCCCGGACTAGCGGGGGCCCGGACCCAGTACTTC.

This chain uses TRBV7-2 with TRBJ2-1, with TRBD2 identical over 15 bases. Germline CDR1 and CDR2: SGHTA and FQGNSA. This CDR3 spans 16 amino acids. V lost 5 bases, J lost 7 bases, and 6 bases stayed unmatched. CDR3 loop: CASSARTSGGANEQFF. The CDR3 bases are TGTGCCAGCAGCGCGCGGACTAGCGGGGGGGCTAATGAGCAGTTCTTC.

The chain has TRBV29-1 and TRBJ1-1, with D uncertain. The CDR3 runs 13 residues. The V end was cut by 4 bases, the J end by 0 bases, with 9 bases between. Germline CDR1 and CDR2: SQVTM and ANQGSEA. DNA of the CDR3: TGCAGCGTTGTATACAGCCTGAACACTGAAGCTTTCTTT. Its translation is CSVVYSLNTEAFF.

The chain links TRBV9 to TRBJ2-3, with TRBD2 matching over 14 bases. This CDR3 spans 16 amino acids. The junction had 7 bases not matched to a gene; V was cut back by 5 bases and J by 5 bases. In germline, CDR1 is SGDLS, CDR2 YYNGEE. CDR3 residues: CASRDGTSGGKDTQYF. For the CDR3, the DNA is TGTGCCAGCAGGGATGGGACTAGCGGGGGAAAAGATACGCAGTATTTT.

The chain recombines TRBV4-1 with TRBJ1-2, with D unclear. V was cut by 1 base and J by 5 bases, with 14 bases left in between. CDR1 MGHRA and CDR2 YSYEKL come from the germline V gene. The CDR3 contains 15 residues. The CDR3, as DNA: TGCGCCAGCAGCCAAGGGCAGGTACGGATGTATGGCTACACCTTC. Its translation: CASSQGQVRMYGYTF.

The chain employs TRBV6-6 and TRBJ2-4; 8 positions match TRBD1. From germline, CDR1 is MNHNY and CDR2 SVGAGI (reference sequence). This CDR3 spans 15 amino acids. Trimming at V came to 5 bases and at J to 7 bases, leaving 10 bases not matched to a gene. The chain's CDR3 is CASSAPGTGVNIQYF. CDR3 in DNA: TGTGCCAGCAGTGCCCCCGGGACAGGAGTGAACATTCAGTACTTC.

V and J are TRBV30 and TRBJ1-5, with D uncertain. Germline V gives CDR1 GTSNPN, CDR2 SVGIG (reference sequence). The CDR3 has 13 amino acids. Trimming left V 5 bases short and J 7 bases short, with 15 bases between. CDR3 bases: TGTGCCTGGGAGGTTGGTTTCGGGCAGCCCCAGCATTTT. Encoded protein: CAWEVGFGQPQHF.

CDR3 sequence (DNA): TGTGCCAGCAGCGCGGGACTTTACAATGAGCAGTTCTTC. It translates to CASSAGLYNEQFF. The chain carries TRBV7-9 and TRBJ2-1; D is perhaps TRBD2 (6 bases). The CDR3 loop spans 13 amino acids. V lost 5 bases, J lost 4 bases, and 9 bases lay in between. CDR1 is SEHNR and CDR2 is FQNEAQ in the germline V gene (reference sequence).